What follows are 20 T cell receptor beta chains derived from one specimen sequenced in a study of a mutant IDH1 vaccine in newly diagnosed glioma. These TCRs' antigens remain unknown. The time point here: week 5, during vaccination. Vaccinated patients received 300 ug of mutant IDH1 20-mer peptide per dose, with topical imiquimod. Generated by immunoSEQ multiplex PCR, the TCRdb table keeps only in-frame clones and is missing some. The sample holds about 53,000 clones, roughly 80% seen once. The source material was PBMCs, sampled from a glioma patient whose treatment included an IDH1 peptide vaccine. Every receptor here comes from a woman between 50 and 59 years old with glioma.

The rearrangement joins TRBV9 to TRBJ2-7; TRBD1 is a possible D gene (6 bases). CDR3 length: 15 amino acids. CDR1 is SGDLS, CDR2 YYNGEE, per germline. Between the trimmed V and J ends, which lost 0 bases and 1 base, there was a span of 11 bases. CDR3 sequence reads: CASSVVGQPSYEQYF. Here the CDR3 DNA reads TGTGCCAGCAGCGTAGTTGGACAGCCTTCCTACGAGCAGTACTTC.

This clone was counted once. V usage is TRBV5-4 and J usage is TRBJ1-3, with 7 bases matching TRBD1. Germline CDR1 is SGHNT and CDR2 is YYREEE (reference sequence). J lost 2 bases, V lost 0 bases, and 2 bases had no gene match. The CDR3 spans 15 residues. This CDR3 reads CASSLDRGTGNTIYF. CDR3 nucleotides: TGTGCCAGCAGCTTGGACAGGGGCACTGGAAACACCATATATTTT.

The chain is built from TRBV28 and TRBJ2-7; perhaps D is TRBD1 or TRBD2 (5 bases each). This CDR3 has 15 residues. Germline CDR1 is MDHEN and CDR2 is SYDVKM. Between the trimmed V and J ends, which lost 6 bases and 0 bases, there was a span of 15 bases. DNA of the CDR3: TGTGCCAGCAGCCTTCGAGGGGCCCTCTCCTACGAGCAGTACTTC. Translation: CASSLRGALSYEQYF.

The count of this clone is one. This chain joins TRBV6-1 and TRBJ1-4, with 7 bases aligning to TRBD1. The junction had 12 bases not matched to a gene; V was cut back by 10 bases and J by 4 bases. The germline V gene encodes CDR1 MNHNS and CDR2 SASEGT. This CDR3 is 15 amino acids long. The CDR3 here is CATKGTAVGNEKLFF. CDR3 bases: TGTGCCACCAAAGGGACAGCCGTGGGTAATGAAAAACTGTTTTTT.

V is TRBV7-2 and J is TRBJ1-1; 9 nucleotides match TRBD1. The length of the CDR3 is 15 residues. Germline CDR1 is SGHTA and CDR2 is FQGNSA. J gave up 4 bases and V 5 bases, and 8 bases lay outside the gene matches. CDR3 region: CASSPLTTGGTEAFF. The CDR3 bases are TGTGCCAGCAGCCCGCTTACGACAGGGGGCACTGAAGCTTTCTTT.

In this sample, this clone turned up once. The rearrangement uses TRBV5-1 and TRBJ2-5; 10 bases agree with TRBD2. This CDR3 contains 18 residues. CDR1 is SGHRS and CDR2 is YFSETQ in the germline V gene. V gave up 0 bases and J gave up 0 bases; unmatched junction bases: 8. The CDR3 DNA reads TGCGCCAGCAGCTTGGGGATAGCGGGGGGATCGTACCAAGAGACCCAGTACTTC. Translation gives CASSLGIAGGSYQETQYF.

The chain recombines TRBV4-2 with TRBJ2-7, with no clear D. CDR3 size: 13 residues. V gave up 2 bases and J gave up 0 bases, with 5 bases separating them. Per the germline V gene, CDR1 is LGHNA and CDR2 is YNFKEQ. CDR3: CASSQSDSYEQYF. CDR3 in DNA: TGTGCCAGCAGCCAAAGTGACTCCTACGAGCAGTACTTC.

Written as DNA, the CDR3 is TGTGCCACCAGCGATGGGACACCTTCCTACGAGCAGTACTTC. Its translation: CATSDGTPSYEQYF. The chain combines TRBV15 with TRBJ2-7, with a possible D match to TRBD1 (6 bases). Trimming pared 5 bases from V and 1 base from J, leaving 12 bases between. The germline CDR1 and CDR2 sequences are LNHNV and YYDKDF (reference sequence). The CDR3 runs 14 residues.

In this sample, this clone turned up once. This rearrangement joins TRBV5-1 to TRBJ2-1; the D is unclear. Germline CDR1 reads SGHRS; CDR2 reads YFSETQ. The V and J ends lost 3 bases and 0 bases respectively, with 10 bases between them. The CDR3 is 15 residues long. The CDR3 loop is CASSWTDSSYNEQFF. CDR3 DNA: TGCGCCAGCAGCTGGACCGATAGCTCCTACAATGAGCAGTTCTTC. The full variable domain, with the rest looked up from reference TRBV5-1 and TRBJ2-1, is KAGVTQTPRYLIKTRGQQVTLSCSPISGHRSVSWYQQTPGQGLQFLFEYFSETQRNKGNFPGRFSGRQFSNSRSEMNVSTLELGDSALYLCASSWTDSSYNEQFFGPGTRLTVL.

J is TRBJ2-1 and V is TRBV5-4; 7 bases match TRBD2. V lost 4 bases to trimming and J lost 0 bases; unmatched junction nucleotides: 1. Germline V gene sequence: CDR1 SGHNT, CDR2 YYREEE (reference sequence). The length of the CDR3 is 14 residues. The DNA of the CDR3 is TGTGCCAGCAGCCCGGGGGGCTCCTACAATGAGCAGTTCTTC. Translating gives CASSPGGSYNEQFF. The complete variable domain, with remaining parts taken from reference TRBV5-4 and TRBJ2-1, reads ETGVTQSPTHLIKTRGQQVTLRCSSQSGHNTVSWYQQALGQGPQFIFQYYREEENGRGNFPPRFSGLQFPNYSSELNVNALELDDSALYLCASSPGGSYNEQFFGPGTRLTVL.

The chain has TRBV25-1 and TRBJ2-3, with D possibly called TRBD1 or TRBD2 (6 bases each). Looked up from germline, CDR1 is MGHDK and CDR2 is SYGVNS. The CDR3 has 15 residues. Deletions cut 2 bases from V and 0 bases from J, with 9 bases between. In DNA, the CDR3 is TGTGCCAGCAGTGAAACAGGGACTAGCACAGATACGCAGTATTTT. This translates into CASSETGTSTDTQYF. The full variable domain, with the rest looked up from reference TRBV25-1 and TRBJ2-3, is EADIYQTPRYLVIGTGKKITLECSQTMGHDKMYWYQQDPGMELHLIHYSYGVNSTEKGDLSSESTVSRIRTEHFPLTLESARPSHTSQYLCASSETGTSTDTQYFGPGTRLTVL.

CDR3 nucleotide sequence: TGTGCCAGCAGCGGGGGGGGAAGGAGCAATGAGCAGTTCTTC. As protein: CASSGGGRSNEQFF. The V gene is TRBV13, the J gene TRBJ2-1; 7 bases align to TRBD2. The CDR3 consists of 14 residues. V dropped 5 bases and J dropped 6; count of bases not matched to a gene: 7. Germline loops: CDR1 PRHDT, CDR2 FYEKMQ (reference sequence).

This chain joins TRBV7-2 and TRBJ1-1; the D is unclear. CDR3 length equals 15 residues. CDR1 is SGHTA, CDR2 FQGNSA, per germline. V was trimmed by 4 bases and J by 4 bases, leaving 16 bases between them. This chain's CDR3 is CASSSPDRRATEAFF. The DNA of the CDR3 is TGTGCCAGCAGCTCCCCCGACCGACGGGCCACTGAAGCTTTCTTT.

The CDR3 is CASSPQGTGFDEQYF. In DNA, the CDR3 is TGTGCCAGCAGCCCTCAAGGGACAGGGTTTGACGAGCAGTACTTC. The chain has TRBV9 and TRBJ2-7, with TRBD1 identical over 9 bases. Germline CDR1 reads SGDLS; CDR2 reads YYNGEE. The J segment lost 5 bases and the V segment lost 4 bases, leaving 10 bases of the junction unmatched. The CDR3 spans 15 residues.

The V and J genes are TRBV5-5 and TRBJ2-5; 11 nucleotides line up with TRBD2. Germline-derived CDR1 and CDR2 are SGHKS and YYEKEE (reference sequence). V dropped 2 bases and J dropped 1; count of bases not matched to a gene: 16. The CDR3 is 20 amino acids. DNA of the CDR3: TGTGCCAGCAGCTTACGGACAGGGGCCGGGACTAGCGGCCCCCAAGAGACCCAGTACTTC. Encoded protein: CASSLRTGAGTSGPQETQYF. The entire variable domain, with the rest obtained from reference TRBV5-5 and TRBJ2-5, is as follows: DAGVTQSPTHLIKTRGQQVTLRCSPISGHKSVSWYQQVLGQGPQFIFQYYEKEERGRGNFPDRFSARQFPNYSSELNVNALLLGDSALYLCASSLRTGAGTSGPQETQYFGPGTRLLVL.

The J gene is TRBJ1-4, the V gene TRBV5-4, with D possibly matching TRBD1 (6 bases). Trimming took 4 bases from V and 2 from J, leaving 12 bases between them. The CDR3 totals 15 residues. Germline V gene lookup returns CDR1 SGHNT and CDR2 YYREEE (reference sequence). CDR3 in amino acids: CASSNRVGTNEKLFF. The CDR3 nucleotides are TGTGCCAGCAGCAACAGGGTGGGGACTAATGAAAAACTGTTTTTT.

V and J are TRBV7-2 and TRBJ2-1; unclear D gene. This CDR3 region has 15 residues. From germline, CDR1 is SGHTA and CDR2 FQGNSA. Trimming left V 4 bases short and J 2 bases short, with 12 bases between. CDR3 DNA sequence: TGTGCCAGCAGCTGGAGCCCGGCTACCTACAATGAGCAGTTCTTC. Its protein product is CASSWSPATYNEQFF.

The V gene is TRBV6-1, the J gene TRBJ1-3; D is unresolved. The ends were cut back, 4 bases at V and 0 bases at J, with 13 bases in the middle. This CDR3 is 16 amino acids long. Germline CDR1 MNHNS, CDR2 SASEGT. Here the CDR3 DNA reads TGTGCCAGCAGTGCCTCGGACGGATACTCTGGAAACACCATATATTTT. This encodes CASSASDGYSGNTIYF.

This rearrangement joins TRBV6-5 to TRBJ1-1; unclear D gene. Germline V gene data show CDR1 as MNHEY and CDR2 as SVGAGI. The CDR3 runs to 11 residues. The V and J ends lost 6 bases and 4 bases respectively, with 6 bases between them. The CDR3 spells CASSRSTEAFF. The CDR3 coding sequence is TGTGCCAGCAGCCGAAGCACTGAAGCTTTCTTT.

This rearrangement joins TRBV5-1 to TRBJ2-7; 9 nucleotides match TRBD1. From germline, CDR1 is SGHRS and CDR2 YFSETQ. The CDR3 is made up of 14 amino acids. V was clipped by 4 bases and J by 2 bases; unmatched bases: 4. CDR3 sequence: CASSAGTGPYEQYF. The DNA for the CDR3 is TGCGCCAGCAGCGCCGGGACAGGGCCCTACGAGCAGTACTTC.